This T cell receptor beta chain derives from a study of shared clonotypes between healthy human individuals. The wider study: Two female and three male donors aged 18 to 49 were enrolled.

A note on this clone: The target antigen is unknown. This specimen includes other DNA sequences encoding the same CDR3.

Using approximately 200 ng DNA, about 29,000 T cell genomes, the sorted-subset replicate PCRs were run. Sequencing was performed with immunoSEQ multiplex PCR; in TCRdb, only in-frame clones are kept and a portion is missing. The repertoire holds a few million clones, under 95% seen once, with more than 0.35% in the top ten. This CDR3 region has 15 residues. Per germline, CDR1 MNHEY and CDR2 SVGAGI. V lost 0 bases, J lost 1 base, and 9 bases lay in between. Study-wide findings and caveats: For naive CD4 cells, around 5% of clonotypes were shared across a few donors.

The receptor comes from a young man in good health. Some clones in this sample may be carry-over from other donors' samples. The V gene is TRBV6-5, the J gene TRBJ1-2; the D gene is possibly TRBD1 (5 bases). The sample consisted of naive CD4+ T cells from PBMCs. This sample's subset: CD45RA+ positively selected. CDR3 coding DNA: TGTGCCAGCAGTTACTCGGGGCGCTATAACTATGGCTACACCTTC. Its translation is CASSYSGRYNYGYTF.